This T cell receptor (beta chain) was sequenced during a study of blood T cell repertoires in COVID-19. Study background: Sample material is recorded as cDNA or gDNA derived from T cells, B-cell-depleted T cells, or PBMCs.

Per the original methods: Reference gene primer amplification in the assay estimated nucleated cell counts. Clones were read by immunoSEQ multiplex PCR, and TCRdb kept only the in-frame ones, dropping some. V, J and clone size are those of that table, while D and trimming were read from the DNA. The sample yields about 370,000 clones, around nine tenths seen once. The CDR3 has 15 residues. The V end was cut by 0 bases, the J end by 7 bases, with 13 bases between. CDR1 and CDR2 (germline): LNHDA, SQIVND (reference sequence). Donors were grouped by their self-reported clinical history. The TCR comes from a woman under 40 who had recovered from COVID-19. Material: PBMCs or T cells enriched from blood (not recorded which). The chain recombines TRBV19 with TRBJ2-1, with TRBD2 as a possible D gene (6 bases). CDR3 in amino acids: CASSIDPTGDNEQFF. The CDR3 nucleotides are TGTGCCAGTAGTATAGACCCCACGGGAGATAATGAGCAGTTCTTC.